This T cell receptor (beta chain) originates from a study of cytomegalovirus exposure and HLA in healthy donors. Overall study: The roughly 130 validation repertoires were reported in a later analysis to have been generated on the same platform as the roughly 630 first-cohort repertoires. Study-level findings and limits: Rarity characterized most TCR sequences, yet some public TCRs appeared in many donors.

Per germline, CDR1 SGHVS and CDR2 FQNEAQ. V dropped 7 bases and J dropped 7; count of bases not matched to a gene: 15. The CDR3 has 16 residues. The study drew the donors from its 120-subject validation cohort, separate from the approximately 700-subject first cohort. Only in-frame clones appear in the TCRdb table, and some are missing; sequencing was by immunoSEQ multiplex PCR. The sample has roughly 43,000 clones, approximately 93% seen once. With regard to this clone: Its target is not known.

The clonotype originates from a woman in her late teens or twenties in good health and CMV-seronegative. The rearrangement uses TRBV7-8 and TRBJ2-5, with TRBD1 matching over 10 bases. The sample comprised PBMCs. CDR3 nucleotides: TGTGCCAGCACCCTAGAAGGTGGGACAGGGGCGCCGACCCAGTACTTC. It codes for CASTLEGGTGAPTQYF.